Sequencing of this TCR beta chain was carried out in a study of response to subunit inactivated influenza vaccine. Germline CDR1 MNHEY, CDR2 SMNVEV (reference sequence). The V end was cut by 0 bases, the J end by 5 bases, with 5 bases between. This CDR3 spans 12 amino acids. TCRdb redid the calling of the RT-PCR reads with MiXCR, one entry per CDR3 protein. The sample records roughly 460,000 distinct CDR3 sequences, approximately 11% being singletons. The sequence derives from a man over 45 who received an inactivated influenza vaccine. The source material was PBMCs from blood, sampled more than 35 days after vaccination. The rearrangement joins TRBV27 to TRBJ2-7; D is unresolved. The CDR3 is CASSLSGHEQYF. The CDR3, as DNA: TGTGCCAGCAGTTTATCTGGCCACGAGCAGTACTTC.